This TCR beta chain was obtained from a study of Graves' ophthalmopathy and Graves' hyperthyroidism. Amplified material comprised TCR beta CDR3 regions derived from RNA transcripts. The workflow started with a first-round RT-PCR run with HTBI primers and then moved on to a second-round multiplex PCR. TCRdb re-derived calls from the multiplex PCR reads in MiXCR, one entry per CDR3 protein. This table has some 210,000 distinct CDR3 sequences, 25% to 30% appearing once. Study-wide points: Most clonotypes expanded in thyroid above 0.001 frequency were present in blood too. Its predictions of ophthalmopathy progression gave the model over 65% sensitivity and 72% to 80% specificity.

Germline values: CDR1 MNHEY, CDR2 SMNVEV (reference sequence). Trimming removed 2 bases from V and 2 bases from J, with 8 bases in between. This CDR3 region has 14 residues. This clonotype was observed at least ten times. What it recognizes is unknown. The clonotype was recovered from a man between 50 and 59 years old with Graves' ophthalmopathy. J is TRBJ2-3 and V is TRBV27; tentatively, D is TRBD1 (6 bases). The sample taken for sequencing was peripheral blood. The CDR3 loop reads CASSLNRATDTQYF. In DNA form, the CDR3 reads TGTGCCAGCAGTTTAAACAGGGCCACAGATACGCAGTATTTT.